The 14 T cell receptor beta chains in this list originate from one sample, sequenced in a study of OX40 agonist ivuxolimab in advanced cancers. Sequencing was performed with immunoSEQ multiplex PCR; in TCRdb, only in-frame clones are kept and a portion is missing. The sample records about 43,000 clones, just under 95% being singletons. The sample here was CD4+ or CD8+ T cells sorted from blood, taken in a trial of the OX40 agonist ivuxolimab. All receptors derive from an adult with an advanced solid tumor such as melanoma, head and neck, liver or kidney cancer.

The chain links TRBV7-2 to TRBJ2-2; D may be TRBD2 (6 bases). The CDR3 consists of 15 residues. Germline lookup yields CDR1 SGHTA and CDR2 FQGNSA. Trimming removed 0 bases from V and 1 base from J, with 6 bases in between. CDR3 coding DNA: TGTGCCAGCAGCTTAGCCGGGGGGAACACCGGGGAGCTGTTTTTT. The encoded protein is CASSLAGGNTGELFF.

The genes are TRBV19 and TRBJ1-3; tentatively, D is TRBD1 (5 bases). Germline loops: CDR1 LNHDA, CDR2 SQIVND (reference sequence). The CDR3 loop spans 15 amino acids. V lost 3 bases and J lost 0, with 9 bases in between. The CDR3: CASSMGGFSGNTIYF. As DNA, the CDR3 is TGTGCCAGTAGTATGGGGGGGTTCTCTGGAAACACCATATATTTT. The variable domain in full, with the rest retrieved from reference TRBV19 and TRBJ1-3, is DGGITQSPKYLFRKEGQNVTLSCEQNLNHDAMYWYRQDPGQGLRLIYYSQIVNDFQKGDIAEGYSVSREKKESFPLTVTSAQKNPTAFYLCASSMGGFSGNTIYFGEGSWLTVV.

V usage is TRBV27 and J usage is TRBJ2-1; D call uncertain. This CDR3 comprises 15 residues. The germline V gene encodes CDR1 MNHEY and CDR2 SMNVEV (reference sequence). Trimming shortened V by 5 bases and J by 0 bases, and 11 bases separated the two germline ends. The CDR3 sequence: CASSTLDSSYNEQFF. CDR3 nucleotide sequence: TGTGCCAGCAGTACCTTGGATAGCTCCTACAATGAGCAGTTCTTC.

This clone has only one observation. The J gene is TRBJ2-5, the V gene TRBV6-1; TRBD1 aligns across 9 bases. From germline, CDR1 is MNHNS and CDR2 SASEGT. The CDR3 sequence is 14 residues long. The junction had 3 bases not matched to a gene; V was cut back by 6 bases and J by 1 base. CDR3 protein: CASRGQGIQETQYF. The DNA for the CDR3 is TGTGCCAGCAGGGGACAGGGTATCCAAGAGACCCAGTACTTC.

This clone appeared once. J is TRBJ2-7 and V is TRBV7-2; a possible D gene is TRBD1 (5 bases). The V end was cut by 5 bases, the J end by 2 bases, with 10 bases between. The CDR3 totals 13 residues. Per the germline V gene, CDR1 is SGHTA and CDR2 is FQGNSA. In nucleotides, the CDR3 is TGTGCCAGCAGCCAGGGATTCACCTACGAGCAGTACTTC. Translated, it gives CASSQGFTYEQYF.

This rearrangement joins TRBV9 to TRBJ2-3; TRBD1 aligns across 7 bases. Looked up from germline, CDR1 is SGDLS and CDR2 is YYNGEE. This CDR3 contains 23 residues. V lost 0 bases to trimming and J lost 0 bases; unmatched junction nucleotides: 25. The CDR3 sequence: CASSVDPIPQIYRGGMSTDTQYF. CDR3 nucleotide sequence: TGTGCCAGCAGCGTAGACCCCATCCCTCAGATATACAGGGGCGGTATGAGCACAGATACGCAGTATTTT.

V gene TRBV7-6 combines with J gene TRBJ2-5, with D possibly matching TRBD1 (6 bases). The tail of the sequence fits TRBJ2-7 better, so the J call may be wrong. Looked up from germline, CDR1 is SGHVS and CDR2 is FNYEAQ. The CDR3 spans 13 residues. The CDR3 sequence: CASSVSQGYEQYF. Here the CDR3 DNA reads TGTGCCAGCAGCGTGTCACAGGGCTACGAGCAGTACTTC.

The gene calls are TRBV11-3 and TRBJ2-7; no clear D. The germline V and J ends were trimmed by 2 bases and 0 bases, with 5 bases remaining between them. The CDR3 is 13 residues long. Germline lookup yields CDR1 SGHNT and CDR2 YENEEA. The CDR3, as DNA: TGTGCCAGCAGCTTATCGGTCTCCTACGAGCAGTACTTC. It translates to CASSLSVSYEQYF.

The gene calls are TRBV7-3 and TRBJ2-1; a possible D gene is TRBD1 (5 bases). The germline V gene has CDR1 SGHTA and CDR2 FQGTGA. V was shortened by 5 bases and J by 4 bases, with 6 bases between the two germline ends. The CDR3 covers 12 residues. CDR3 sequence reads: CASSGAYNEQFF. The CDR3 nucleotides read TGTGCCAGCAGCGGGGCTTACAATGAGCAGTTCTTC.

This clone was detected once. The J gene is TRBJ2-7, the V gene TRBV29-1; D may match TRBD1 or TRBD2 (5 bases each). The CDR3 is made up of 13 amino acids. Germline-derived CDR1 and CDR2 are SQVTM and ANQGSEA. V lost 1 base, J lost 5 bases, and 12 bases lay in between. CDR3 protein: CSVEGDPPHEQYF. The CDR3 DNA is TGCAGCGTTGAAGGGGACCCTCCCCACGAGCAGTACTTC.

CDR3 sequence: CASNTGGEVEQYF. The CDR3 DNA follows: TGTGCCTCGAACACAGGGGGCGAGGTCGAGCAGTACTTC. The chain combines TRBV7-9 with TRBJ2-7; 9 bases agree with TRBD1. This CDR3 is built from 13 residues. Germline-derived CDR1 and CDR2 are SEHNR and FQNEAQ (reference sequence). V lost 11 bases to trimming and J lost 6 bases; unmatched junction nucleotides: 11. Full variable domain (remainder filled in from reference TRBV7-9 and TRBJ2-7): DTGVSQNPRHKITKRGQNVTFRCDPISEHNRLYWYRQTLGQGPEFLTYFQNEAQLEKSRLLSDRFSAERPKGSFSTLEIQRTEQGDSAMYLCASNTGGEVEQYFGPGTRLTVT.

V is TRBV10-3 and J is TRBJ1-5; D unresolved. CDR3 length: 14 residues. V was cut by 4 bases and J by 2 bases, with 9 bases left in between. Germline lookup yields CDR1 ENHRY and CDR2 SYGVKD. The CDR3 loop is CAISAAGGNQPQHF. CDR3 DNA: TGTGCCATCAGTGCAGCGGGCGGCAATCAGCCCCAGCATTTT.

The rearrangement links TRBV13 to TRBJ1-5; weak D call: TRBD1 (5 bases). The CDR3 is 15 amino acids. V was clipped by 0 bases and J by 4 bases, with 10 bases between them. CDR1 is PRHDT and CDR2 is FYEKMQ in the germline V gene (reference sequence). The CDR3 here is CASSLGWGANQPQHF. The CDR3 DNA follows: TGTGCCAGCAGCTTAGGATGGGGCGCGAATCAGCCCCAGCATTTT.

The V gene is TRBV7-9, the J gene TRBJ2-1; 8 bases match TRBD2. The germline V gene encodes CDR1 SEHNR and CDR2 FQNEAQ (reference sequence). The CDR3 totals 13 residues. The junction had 8 bases not matched to a gene; V was cut back by 4 bases and J by 12 bases. DNA for the CDR3: TGTGCCAGCAGCTCCCGAAGGACTAGCACGCAGTTCTTC. It is translated as CASSSRRTSTQFF. The whole variable domain, filled in from reference TRBV7-9 and TRBJ2-1, reads DTGVSQNPRHKITKRGQNVTFRCDPISEHNRLYWYRQTLGQGPEFLTYFQNEAQLEKSRLLSDRFSAERPKGSFSTLEIQRTEQGDSAMYLCASSSRRTSTQFFGPGTRLTVL.